The 23 T cell receptor beta chains reported below all come from one sample, sequenced in a study of radiation and T cells in renal cell carcinoma (dated by TCRdb to about 2020). The time point tag for this specimen amounts to: tumor resected at nephrectomy. The treatment or condition tag for this specimen amounts to: treatment-naive control, cytoreductive nephrectomy. The method behind the library was the immunoSEQ multiplex PCR assay. Drawn from immuneACCESS, this table holds only the in-frame rearrangements with V and J called that TCRdb kept. Clones are partly lost; checked studies trace under half to an unresolved V gene and leave the rest unexplained. The sample has under 30,000 clones on record, approximately 54% of them singletons. About 20% of the sample is held by the ten biggest clonotypes. The specimen was tumor tissue, collected from a patient whose treatment was nephrectomy without radiotherapy. The receptor set was obtained from a human donor with renal cell carcinoma.

This clone occurred a few times. This CDR3 is CASSADAYGYTF. CDR3 in DNA: TGTGCCAGCAGCGCGGACGCCTATGGCTACACCTTC. This chain joins TRBV7-9 and TRBJ1-2; no firm D call. Germline CDR1 and CDR2: SEHNR and FQNEAQ (reference sequence). This CDR3 has 12 residues. With 5 bases removed from V and 4 bases from J, the gap between germline ends came to 8 bases.

A few counts support this clone. This rearrangement joins TRBV6-5 to TRBJ1-6; D is undetermined. Germline V CDR1 and CDR2: MNHEY, SVGAGI. The CDR3 is 14 amino acids. Trimming left V 10 bases short and J 8 bases short, with 18 bases between. The CDR3 coding sequence is TGTGCCACCCGATTGGGCGCTCTTGATTCACCCCTCCACTTT. This sequence encodes CATRLGALDSPLHF.

The V call is TRBV5-1, the J call TRBJ2-2; unclear D gene. V lost 0 bases, J lost 4 bases, and 7 bases lay in between. The CDR3 runs 14 residues. Germline lookup yields CDR1 SGHRS and CDR2 YFSETQ. The CDR3 spells CASSLELVTGELFF. The CDR3 DNA sequence: TGCGCCAGCAGCTTGGAACTTGTCACCGGGGAGCTGTTTTTT.

The gene calls are TRBV5-4 and TRBJ2-3, with no clear D. The CDR3 runs 15 residues. Germline CDR1 and CDR2: SGHNT and YYREEE (reference sequence). V lost 0 bases and J 1 base, leaving 9 bases between the germline ends. DNA for the CDR3: TGTGCCAGCAGCTTGGGGATCTCCCGCACAGATACGCAGTATTTT. Amino acid sequence: CASSLGISRTDTQYF.

This chain connects TRBV7-2 to TRBJ2-7, with 8 bases lining up with TRBD2. The CDR3 contains 15 residues. V trimming: 5 bases; J trimming: 4 bases; junction bases outside the gene matches: 10. The germline CDR1 and CDR2 sequences are SGHTA and FQGNSA. This CDR3 is CASSRGGLEFYEQYF. In DNA form, the CDR3 reads TGTGCCAGCAGCCGAGGGGGACTAGAGTTTTACGAGCAGTACTTC. The full variable domain, its missing parts supplied by reference TRBV7-2 and TRBJ2-7, is GAGVSQSPSNKVTEKGKDVELRCDPISGHTALYWYRQSLGQGLEFLIYFQGNSAPDKSGLPSDRFSAERTGGSVSTLTIQRTQQEDSAVYLCASSRGGLEFYEQYFGPGTRLTVT.

CDR3 amino acids: CASSRGTGGKYTEAFF. CDR3 nucleotides: TGTGCCAGCAGCCGCGGGACAGGGGGCAAGTACACTGAAGCTTTCTTT. The rearrangement links TRBV7-9 to TRBJ1-1; TRBD1 matches at 12 bases. From germline, CDR1 is SEHNR and CDR2 FQNEAQ (reference sequence). V lost 5 bases, J lost 3 bases, and 7 bases stayed unmatched. CDR3 length: 16 amino acids.

V is TRBV5-4 and J is TRBJ1-1; D might be TRBD1 (5 bases). Germline CDR1 and CDR2: SGHNT and YYREEE (reference sequence). CDR3 size: 16 residues. Trimming took off 1 base at V and 5 bases at J, with 18 bases between the two ends. The CDR3, as DNA: TGTGCCAGCAGCTTGCTGCTTACAGGTCAAATAACTGAAGCTTTCTTT. Its protein is CASSLLLTGQITEAFF.

V usage is TRBV30 and J usage is TRBJ1-1; D gene uncertain. Germline V gene data show CDR1 as GTSNPN and CDR2 as SVGIG (reference sequence). CDR3 length: 13 amino acids. Deletions cut 3 bases from V and 10 bases from J, with 18 bases between. In DNA, the CDR3 is TGTGCCTGGAGGCGCCGGAACCGACCCACAGCTTTCTTT. Residues: CAWRRRNRPTAFF.

This chain joins TRBV7-2 and TRBJ2-7; 7 bases agree with TRBD1. Germline CDR1 is SGHTA and CDR2 is FQGNSA. The ends lost 4 bases at V and 9 bases at J; junction bases unmatched: 9. This CDR3 has 13 amino acids. The CDR3 is CASSSLQGNRQYF. The DNA for the CDR3 is TGTGCCAGCAGCTCATTACAGGGGAATAGGCAGTACTTC.

The V gene is TRBV29-1, the J gene TRBJ1-1; maybe TRBD1 (5 bases). Trimming left V 4 bases short and J 4 bases short, with 16 bases between. In germline, CDR1 is SQVTM, CDR2 ANQGSEA. This CDR3 has 14 amino acids. CDR3 in amino acids: CSVAGLGGGTEAFF. Written as DNA, the CDR3 is TGCAGCGTTGCGGGGCTCGGTGGGGGCACTGAAGCTTTCTTT. Together with reference TRBV29-1 and TRBJ1-1, the CDR3 gives the full variable domain: SAVISQKPSRDICQRGTSLTIQCQVDSQVTMMFWYRQQPGQSLTLIATANQGSEATYESGFVIDKFPISRPNLTFSTLTVSNMSPEDSSIYLCSVAGLGGGTEAFFGQGTRLTVV.

This chain uses TRBV6-1 with TRBJ2-3, with 11 nucleotides matching TRBD1. This CDR3 spans 15 amino acids. From germline, CDR1 is MNHNS and CDR2 SASEGT. V shed 5 bases and J 2 bases; nucleotides not matched to a gene: 3. CDR3 DNA sequence: TGTGCCAGCAGTAGGGACAGGGGGTTCACAGATACGCAGTATTTT. It specifies CASSRDRGFTDTQYF.

V and J are TRBV29-1 and TRBJ1-2; no definite D call. CDR1 SQVTM and CDR2 ANQGSEA come from the germline V gene. This CDR3 has 12 residues. V was trimmed by 3 bases and J by 4 bases, leaving 9 bases between them. The DNA of the CDR3 is TGCAGCGTTGAGGCGGACTCCTATGGCTACACCTTC. Translated, it gives CSVEADSYGYTF.

The chain carries TRBV29-1 and TRBJ1-3, with D unresolved. Germline assignment: CDR1 SQVTM and CDR2 ANQGSEA. The CDR3 is 13 amino acids. The V gene lost 7 bases and the J gene lost 1 base, with 11 bases spanning the gap. The CDR3 sequence: CSAQDRSGNTIYF. The CDR3 nucleotides are TGCAGCGCCCAGGACCGTTCTGGAAACACCATATATTTT.

The genes are TRBV9 and TRBJ2-2; TRBD1 aligns across 7 bases. CDR1 and CDR2 from the germline V gene are SGDLS and YYNGEE. Trimming at V came to 3 bases and at J to 8 bases, leaving 7 bases not matched to a gene. CDR3 length: 14 residues. CDR3 DNA: TGTGCCAGCAGCGCGACAGGGAACGCGGGGGAGCTGTTTTTT. Its translation: CASSATGNAGELFF. The full variable domain, completed using reference TRBV9 and TRBJ2-2, is DSGVTQTPKHLITATGQRVTLRCSPRSGDLSVYWYQQSLDQGLQFLIQYYNGEERAKGNILERFSAQQFPDLHSELNLSSLELGDSALYFCASSATGNAGELFFGEGSRLTVL.

This clone was detected a few times. The V gene is TRBV6-6, the J gene TRBJ1-1, with D hard to call. This CDR3 contains 12 residues. V lost 6 bases and J lost 1, with 6 bases in between. In germline, CDR1 is MNHNY, CDR2 SVGAGI (reference sequence). Here the CDR3 DNA reads TGTGCCAGCAGCCGACAGAACACTGAAGCTTTCTTT. As protein: CASSRQNTEAFF.

V usage is TRBV4-2 and J usage is TRBJ2-1; D is ambiguous. Trimming took 4 bases from V and 2 from J, leaving 3 bases between them. The CDR3 has 12 amino acids. The germline V gene has CDR1 LGHNA and CDR2 YNFKEQ. The CDR3 bases are TGTGCCAGCAGCCCACCCTACAATGAGCAGTTCTTC. Amino acids: CASSPPYNEQFF.

This clone was counted once. This chain links TRBV6-1 with TRBJ2-7; 7 bases are shared with TRBD1. The CDR3 is 16 residues long. The germline gives CDR1 MNHNS, CDR2 SASEGT. The trim removed 2 bases at V and 4 bases at J, leaving 11 bases unmatched. CDR3 in DNA: TGTGCCAGCAGTGAATCGCAGACAGGGTTTAGGTACGAGCAGTACTTC. This codes for CASSESQTGFRYEQYF.

This chain connects TRBV14 to TRBJ2-1; D might be TRBD1 or TRBD2, each matching 6 bases. V was clipped by 4 bases and J by 4 bases, with 17 bases between them. CDR3 length: 16 amino acids. Germline-derived CDR1 and CDR2 are SGHDN and FVKESK. The CDR3 spells CASSRTAGGLYNEQFF. CDR3 coding DNA: TGTGCCAGCAGCCGGACCGCCGGGGGCCTTTACAATGAGCAGTTCTTC.

This clone was picked up one time. The chain employs TRBV2 and TRBJ2-5; 11 bases line up with TRBD2. Germline values: CDR1 SNHLY, CDR2 FYNNEI. V was clipped by 3 bases and J by 4 bases; unmatched bases: 7. The CDR3 length is 16 residues. Here the CDR3 reads CASSDPLAGGRETQYF. The CDR3 coding sequence is TGTGCCAGCAGTGATCCGCTAGCGGGGGGCAGAGAGACCCAGTACTTC.

J is TRBJ1-6 and V is TRBV7-3, with unresolved D. Looked up from germline, CDR1 is SGHTA and CDR2 is FQGTGA. The CDR3 loop spans 13 amino acids. V was clipped by 4 bases and J by 7 bases, with 8 bases between them. The CDR3 spells CASSSSLNSPLHF. The CDR3 DNA reads TGTGCCAGCAGCTCGTCCCTCAATTCACCCCTCCACTTT.

The V call is TRBV30, the J call TRBJ1-4, with D hard to call. With 0 bases removed from V and 14 bases from J, the gap between germline ends came to 10 bases. The CDR3 sequence is 11 residues long. Germline V CDR1 and CDR2: GTSNPN, SVGIG (reference sequence). CDR3 amino acids: CAWSVGTGLFF. Written as DNA, the CDR3 is TGTGCCTGGAGTGTCGGAACTGGGCTGTTTTTT.

The chain's CDR3 is CASSRIPRDEQYF. The CDR3 DNA follows: TGTGCCAGCAGCCGAATTCCCCGGGACGAGCAGTACTTC. V usage is TRBV7-6 and J usage is TRBJ2-7; D gene unclear. V lost 5 bases to trimming and J lost 5 bases, with 13 bases between them. The CDR3 is 13 amino acids. CDR1 and CDR2 from the germline V gene are SGHVS and FNYEAQ.

This rearrangement joins TRBV14 to TRBJ2-1, with D possibly matching TRBD1 (6 bases). The CDR3 is 13 amino acids. Between the trimmed V and J ends, which lost 1 base and 10 bases, there was a span of 11 bases. The germline V gene encodes CDR1 SGHDN and CDR2 FVKESK. CDR3 loop: CASSQARGTEQFF. In nucleotides, the CDR3 is TGTGCCAGCAGCCAAGCGAGGGGGACGGAGCAGTTCTTC.